This TCR beta chain appears in the sequencing data of a study of blood T cell repertoires in COVID-19. Study overall: Samples of COVID-19 (acute and convalescent) were obtained from the United States, Italy and Spain. Sources were T cells, B-cell-depleted T cells, or PBMCs; the material itself was cDNA or gDNA.

Clones were read by immunoSEQ multiplex PCR, and TCRdb kept only the in-frame ones, dropping some. This sample has about 300,000 clones, with 85% found just once. V gave up 0 bases and J gave up 6 bases; unmatched junction bases: 3. Germline V gives CDR1 WNHNN, CDR2 SYGVQD (reference sequence). The CDR3 length is 16 residues. The study recruited people aged roughly 18 to 100 years across roughly 25 US areas. Two negative PCRs, clearance, or symptom resolution were required of recovered Cohort 3 donors. The receptor was isolated from a woman aged 50 to 65 who had recovered from COVID-19. This chain links TRBV10-1 with TRBJ2-1; 12 bases align to TRBD2. The sequenced sample consisted of PBMCs or T cells enriched from blood (not recorded which). CDR3 amino acids: CASSESLAGGFNEQFF. For the CDR3, the DNA is TGCGCCAGCAGTGAGTCTCTAGCGGGGGGGTTCAATGAGCAGTTCTTC.